This TCR beta chain comes out of a study of identical twins. TCRdb called the 5' RACE reads again in MiXCR, with one record for every CDR3 protein. The sample lists 500,000 or so distinct CDR3 sequences; 13% to 15% were seen once. The CDR3 runs 13 residues. Germline V gene data show CDR1 as SNHLY and CDR2 as FYNNEI. The germline V and J ends were trimmed by 6 bases and 5 bases, with 13 bases remaining between them. These sequences were also reported in another study, on yellow fever vaccine responses in identical twins.

Material: CD4+ T cells sorted from blood. The V and J genes are TRBV2 and TRBJ2-5; D gene uncertain. The receptor was isolated from a woman aged 18 to 35 in good health. DNA of the CDR3: TGTGCCAGCAGCCTTACATCGGAGGAGACCCAGTACTTC. Its translation: CASSLTSEETQYF.